This TCR beta chain was sequenced in a study of Ad26.COV2.S vaccination and SARS-CoV-2 variants. Sample treatment: about 20 received Ad26.COV2.S at low or high dose, single or two shots; about 5 received placebo; per-sample allocation not given. Samples were taken on day 63 after the first vaccine or placebo injection. The length of the CDR3 is 15 residues. V lost 1 base to trimming and J lost 0 bases, with 7 bases between them. CDR1 and CDR2 from the germline V gene are LNHDA and SQIVND (reference sequence). TCRdb's copy holds only in-frame clones and misses some; the assay was immunoSEQ multiplex PCR. This table has 360,000 or so clones, around 90% appearing once.

The clonotype originates from a person between 18 and 59 years old who received the Ad26.COV2.S COVID-19 vaccine or a placebo. The chain employs TRBV19 and TRBJ1-5; D is ambiguous. The sample was peripheral blood, taken in a trial of Ad26.COV2.S vaccine versus placebo. The CDR3 DNA reads TGTGCCAGTAGTATAGTACCGTTTAGCAATCAGCCCCAGCATTTT. Translation gives CASSIVPFSNQPQHF.